Sequencing of this T cell receptor beta chain was carried out in a study of blood T cell repertoires in COVID-19. The wider study: Sites across the United States, Italy and Spain contributed samples from acute and convalescent COVID-19.

One Seattle source followed patients from active infection through their disease course. In the authors' methods: Amplifying reference gene primers gave estimates of nucleated cell counts. Clones were read by immunoSEQ multiplex PCR, and TCRdb kept only the in-frame ones, dropping some. The D gene and trimming were derived from the DNA, and the V and J assignments and clone size from that table. The sample has 300,000 to 350,000 clones, roughly 90% seen once. CDR3 length equals 16 residues. V was clipped by 1 base and J by 2 bases, with 15 bases between them. CDR1 LNHDA and CDR2 SQIVND come from the germline V gene (reference sequence).

The sequence came from a woman aged 25 to 45 with COVID-19, enrolled during active disease. Sequenced sample: peripheral blood. The chain is built from TRBV19 and TRBJ2-7; possible D gene TRBD2, 5 bases. CDR3 region: CASSIGKGMGAYEQYF. The CDR3 bases are TGTGCCAGTAGTATAGGGAAAGGGATGGGAGCCTACGAGCAGTACTTC.